The 10 T cell receptor beta chains reported below all come from one sample, sequenced in a study of T cell changes during pregnancy in multiple sclerosis. TCRdb's copy holds only in-frame clones and misses some; the assay was immunoSEQ multiplex PCR. This sample has more than 35,000 clones; less than 95% occur once, and the top ten carry under 0.5%. The sample here was CD4+ T cells from peripheral blood mononuclear cells, taken in the second trimester of pregnancy. These receptors came from a female donor with multiple sclerosis, enrolled in a pregnancy study.

This chain links TRBV5-1 with TRBJ2-7; maybe TRBD1 (5 bases). CDR3 length: 15 amino acids. V gave up 0 bases and J gave up 1 base, with 11 bases separating them. The germline V gene encodes CDR1 SGHRS and CDR2 YFSETQ. Here the CDR3 DNA reads TGCGCCAGCAGCTTGGAAGGCCAGGGATCCTACGAGCAGTACTTC. It is translated as CASSLEGQGSYEQYF.

V gene TRBV6-1 combines with J gene TRBJ1-4; D might be TRBD1 (6 bases). CDR3 length equals 17 residues. Per germline, CDR1 MNHNS and CDR2 SASEGT. Deletions cut 4 bases from V and 2 bases from J, with 17 bases between. CDR3: CASSAGTPRLTNEKLFF. The CDR3 bases are TGTGCCAGCAGTGCCGGGACACCTCGTCTGACTAATGAAAAACTGTTTTTT.

This clone was detected only once. This rearrangement joins TRBV29-1 to TRBJ2-6; no clear D. The CDR3 runs 13 residues. Germline CDR1 SQVTM, CDR2 ANQGSEA. Trimming pared 4 bases from V and 1 base from J, leaving 5 bases between. CDR3 region: CSVAVSGANVLTF. The CDR3 nucleotides read TGCAGCGTTGCAGTTTCTGGGGCCAACGTCCTGACTTTC. Drawing the rest from reference TRBV29-1 and TRBJ2-6, the complete variable domain is SAVISQKPSRDICQRGTSLTIQCQVDSQVTMMFWYRQQPGQSLTLIATANQGSEATYESGFVIDKFPISRPNLTFSTLTVSNMSPEDSSIYLCSVAVSGANVLTFGAGSRLTVL.

The chain's CDR3 is CASSNEGQGNGYTF. Written as DNA, the CDR3 is TGTGCCAGCAGTAATGAGGGACAGGGTAATGGCTACACCTTC. V and J are TRBV2 and TRBJ1-2, with 9 bases fitting TRBD1. Germline loops: CDR1 SNHLY, CDR2 FYNNEI. V lost 5 bases, J lost 6 bases, and 7 bases stayed unmatched. The CDR3 length is 14 residues.

The chain couples TRBV15 to TRBJ2-3; TRBD2 matches 12 bases. The germline gives CDR1 LNHNV, CDR2 YYDKDF (reference sequence). V was clipped by 0 bases and J by 3 bases; unmatched bases: 1. CDR3 length: 16 amino acids. CDR3 loop: CATSRDGTSGTDTQYF. In nucleotides, the CDR3 is TGTGCCACCAGCAGAGATGGGACTAGCGGGACAGATACGCAGTATTTT.

This clone is a singleton in its sample. The genes are TRBV25-1 and TRBJ1-1; 8 bases align to TRBD1. Germline CDR1 reads MGHDK; CDR2 reads SYGVNS. V lost 5 bases, J lost 1 base, and 0 bases stayed unmatched. The length of the CDR3 is 13 residues. CDR3 DNA: TGTGCCAGCAGTACAGGGGGGAACACTGAAGCTTTCTTT. Protein product: CASSTGGNTEAFF. Drawing the rest from reference TRBV25-1 and TRBJ1-1, the complete variable domain is EADIYQTPRYLVIGTGKKITLECSQTMGHDKMYWYQQDPGMELHLIHYSYGVNSTEKGDLSSESTVSRIRTEHFPLTLESARPSHTSQYLCASSTGGNTEAFFGQGTRLTVV.

J is TRBJ2-2 and V is TRBV6-5, with D possibly being TRBD2 (5 bases). The CDR3 covers 14 residues. CDR1 MNHEY and CDR2 SVGAGI come from the germline V gene. With 8 bases removed from V and 3 bases from J, the gap between germline ends came to 13 bases. CDR3 sequence: CASGRLGDTGELFF. The DNA for the CDR3 is TGTGCCAGCGGTCGTCTCGGGGACACCGGGGAGCTGTTTTTT.

The chain employs TRBV5-1 and TRBJ2-4; 7 bases map to TRBD1. Germline-derived CDR1 and CDR2 are SGHRS and YFSETQ. The CDR3 is 22 residues long. V was clipped by 3 bases and J by 0 bases; unmatched bases: 24. Here the CDR3 DNA reads TGCGCCAGCAGCTCCCGACTAACTAGGGACAGCCTTAACCCTCTAGCCAAAAACATTCAGTACTTC. Translating gives CASSSRLTRDSLNPLAKNIQYF.

This clone has a single count. The genes are TRBV11-2 and TRBJ2-7; TRBD2 might be the D (5 bases). V lost 3 bases to trimming and J lost 7 bases, with 7 bases between them. The CDR3 has 11 amino acids. The germline V gene has CDR1 SGHAT and CDR2 FQNNGV. The DNA for the CDR3 is TGTGCCAGCAGCTTTGAGCGGGAGCAGTACTTC. Amino acid sequence: CASSFEREQYF.

The V gene is TRBV28, the J gene TRBJ2-7; a possible D gene is TRBD1 (5 bases). Germline V CDR1 and CDR2: MDHEN, SYDVKM. V was clipped by 4 bases and J by 3 bases, with 19 bases between them. The CDR3 extends over 16 amino acids. The DNA of the CDR3 is TGTGCCAGCAGTTACATCCCCCGACAGCGAAACTACGAGCAGTACTTC. Translating gives CASSYIPRQRNYEQYF.